Reported below is one T cell receptor (beta chain). The record originates from a study of blood T cell repertoires in COVID-19. Produced via immunoSEQ multiplex PCR; TCRdb's table is partial and in-frame only. The sample records about 220,000 clones, about 78% being singletons. The CDR3 loop spans 16 amino acids. Trimming cost V 1 base and J 0 bases, with 13 bases left between them. Germline assignment: CDR1 SGHRS and CDR2 YFSETQ. The origin of this receptor is a woman between 70 and 85 years old with acute or convalescent COVID-19. This sequence joins TRBV5-1 and TRBJ1-2, with D unresolved. The sequenced sample consisted of peripheral blood. In DNA form, the CDR3 reads TGCGCCAGCAGCTTGTGGGCCTCCCAAGCTAACTATGGCTACACCTTC. Encoded protein: CASSLWASQANYGYTF. The full variable domain, in which reference TRBV5-1 and TRBJ1-2 provide the parts outside the CDR3, is KAGVTQTPRYLIKTRGQQVTLSCSPISGHRSVSWYQQTPGQGLQFLFEYFSETQRNKGNFPGRFSGRQFSNSRSEMNVSTLELGDSALYLCASSLWASQANYGYTFGSGTRLTVV.